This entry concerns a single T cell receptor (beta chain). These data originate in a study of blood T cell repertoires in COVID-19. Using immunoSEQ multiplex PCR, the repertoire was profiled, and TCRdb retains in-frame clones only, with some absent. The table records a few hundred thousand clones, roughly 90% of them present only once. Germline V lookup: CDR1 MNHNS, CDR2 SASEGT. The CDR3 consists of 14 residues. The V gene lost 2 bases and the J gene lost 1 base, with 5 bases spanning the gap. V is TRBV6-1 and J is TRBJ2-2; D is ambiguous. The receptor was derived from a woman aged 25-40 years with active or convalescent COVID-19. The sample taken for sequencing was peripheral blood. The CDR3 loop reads CASSETGNTGELFF. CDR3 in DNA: TGTGCCAGCAGTGAAACGGGGAACACCGGGGAGCTGTTTTTT.